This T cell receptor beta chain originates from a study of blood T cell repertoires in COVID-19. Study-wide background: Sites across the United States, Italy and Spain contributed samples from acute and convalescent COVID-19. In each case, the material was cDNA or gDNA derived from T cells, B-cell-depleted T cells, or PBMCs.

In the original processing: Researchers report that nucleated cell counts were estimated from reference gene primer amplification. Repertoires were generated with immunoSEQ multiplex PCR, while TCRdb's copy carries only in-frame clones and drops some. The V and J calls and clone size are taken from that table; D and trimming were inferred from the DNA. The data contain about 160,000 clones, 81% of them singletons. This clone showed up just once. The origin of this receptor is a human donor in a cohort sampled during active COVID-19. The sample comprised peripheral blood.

This chain's CDR3 is CASSEFGREGYYSSYNEQFF. In nucleotides, the CDR3 is TGTGCCAGCAGTGAATTTGGGCGGGAGGGGTATTATAGCTCCTACAATGAGCAGTTCTTC. The genes are TRBV6-1 and TRBJ2-1; 9 bases align to TRBD2. V trimming: 2 bases; J trimming: 0 bases; junction bases outside the gene matches: 14. Germline values: CDR1 MNHNS, CDR2 SASEGT. The CDR3 length is 20 residues.